This T cell receptor beta chain was profiled in a study of cytomegalovirus exposure and HLA in healthy donors. Study-level points and caveats: Some TCR beta chains (around 160 of them) were listed as cytomegalovirus-associated.

Turning to this clone: Antigen specificity is unknown.

The assay was immunoSEQ multiplex PCR, and TCRdb's table has in-frame clones only and misses some. The sample includes 150,000 to 200,000 clones, roughly 84% seen only once; the top ten take approximately 7%. CDR3 length: 15 residues. V trimming: 4 bases; J trimming: 1 base; junction bases outside the gene matches: 6. CDR1 and CDR2 from the germline V gene are MGHRA and YSYEKL. This receptor was obtained from a man aged 18 to 30 in good health and CMV-seropositive. Sequencing was performed on PBMCs. The V call is TRBV4-1, the J call TRBJ2-7; 8 nucleotides align to TRBD1. The CDR3 region is CASSRADRASYEQYF. DNA for the CDR3: TGCGCCAGCAGCCGGGCGGACAGGGCGTCCTACGAGCAGTACTTC.